This section outlines one TCR beta chain sequence together with its context. The sample is drawn from a study of blood T cell repertoires in COVID-19. Study at large: From the United States, Italy and Spain came samples of acute and convalescent COVID-19. T cells, B-cell-depleted T cells, or PBMCs provided the cDNA or gDNA that served as material.

TCRdb's copy holds only in-frame clones and misses some; the assay was immunoSEQ multiplex PCR. The table includes approximately 230,000 clones, about nine tenths detected once. The CDR3 has 15 residues. Trimming removed 5 bases at V and 4 bases at J, with 15 bases between. CDR1 KGHSH and CDR2 LQKENI come from the germline V gene. Recruits, aged roughly 18 to 100 years, lived in about two dozen US areas. Participant-given clinical history determined each cohort assignment. Sequencing input: PBMCs or T cells enriched from blood (not recorded which). The clonotype comes from a man aged 18-30 years who had recovered from COVID-19. The chain combines TRBV18 with TRBJ1-5; D is perhaps TRBD1 (6 bases). The CDR3: CASSTGTNRNQPQHF. The CDR3 bases are TGTGCCAGCTCAACCGGGACAAACAGAAATCAGCCCCAGCATTTT.